This TCR beta chain was found in a study of T cell repertoires in cytomegalovirus infection. Across the study: Indications of both CMV infection and matching HLA type were provided by public TCR beta signatures. General study findings and limits: CMV-specific HLA-C-restricted TCR beta clonotypes dominated the ex vivo response. The cumulative frequency of public TCR beta families distinguished individuals who carried CMV together with the relevant HLA.

Each CDR3 protein gets one entry after TCRdb re-called the reads with MiXCR. Counted here are roughly 640,000 distinct CDR3 sequences, roughly 24% occurring once; the ten biggest clones make up 6.5% to 10%. The CDR3 has 13 residues. Between the trimmed V and J ends, which lost 7 bases and 1 base, there was a span of 10 bases. For this clonotype: Its matching antigen is unknown.

The TCR originated in a human donor in good health (CMV status not recorded). Some clones in this sample may be carry-over from other donors' samples. Specimen: CD8+ T cells from PBMCs. The V gene is TRBV12-3 or TRBV12-4, the J gene TRBJ1-1; D unclear. The CDR3 region is CASTIHPNTEAFF. For the CDR3, the DNA is TGTGCCAGCACAATACATCCGAACACTGAAGCTTTCTTT.